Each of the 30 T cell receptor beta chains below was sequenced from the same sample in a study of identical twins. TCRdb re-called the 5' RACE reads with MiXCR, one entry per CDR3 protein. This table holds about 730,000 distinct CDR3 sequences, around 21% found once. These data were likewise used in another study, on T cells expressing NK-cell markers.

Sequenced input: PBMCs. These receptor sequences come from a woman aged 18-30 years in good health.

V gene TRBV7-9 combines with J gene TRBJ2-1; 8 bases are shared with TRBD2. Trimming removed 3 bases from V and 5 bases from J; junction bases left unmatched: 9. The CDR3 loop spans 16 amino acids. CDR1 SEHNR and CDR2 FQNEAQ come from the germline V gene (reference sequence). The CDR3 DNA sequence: TGTGCCAGCAGCTTTCTAGCGGGCTTCCGCAACAATGAGCAGTTCTTC. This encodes CASSFLAGFRNNEQFF.

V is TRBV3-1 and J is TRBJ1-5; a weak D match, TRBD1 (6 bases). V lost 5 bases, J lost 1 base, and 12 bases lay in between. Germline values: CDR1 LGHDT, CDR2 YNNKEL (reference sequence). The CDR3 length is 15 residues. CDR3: CASSTDSGSNQPQHF. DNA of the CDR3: TGTGCCAGCAGCACGGACAGCGGGAGCAATCAGCCCCAGCATTTT.

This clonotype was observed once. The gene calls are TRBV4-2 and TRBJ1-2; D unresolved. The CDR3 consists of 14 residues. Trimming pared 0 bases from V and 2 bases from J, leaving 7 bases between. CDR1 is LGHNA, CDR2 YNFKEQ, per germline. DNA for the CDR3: TGTGCCAGCAGCCAAGATCTTTTAAACTATGGCTACACCTTC. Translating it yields CASSQDLLNYGYTF.

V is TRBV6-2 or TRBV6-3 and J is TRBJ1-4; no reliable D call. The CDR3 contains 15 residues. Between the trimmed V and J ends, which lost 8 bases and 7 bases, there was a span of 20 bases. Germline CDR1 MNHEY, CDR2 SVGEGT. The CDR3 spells CASAPLEGHGEKLFF. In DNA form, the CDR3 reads TGTGCCAGCGCACCCTTGGAGGGCCATGGTGAAAAACTGTTTTTT.

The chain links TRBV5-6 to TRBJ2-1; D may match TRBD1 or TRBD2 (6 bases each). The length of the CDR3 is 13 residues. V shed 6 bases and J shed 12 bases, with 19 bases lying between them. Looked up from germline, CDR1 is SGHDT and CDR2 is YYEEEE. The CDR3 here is CASNPGAGVAQFF. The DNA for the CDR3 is TGTGCCAGCAACCCGGGGGCCGGGGTCGCGCAGTTCTTC.

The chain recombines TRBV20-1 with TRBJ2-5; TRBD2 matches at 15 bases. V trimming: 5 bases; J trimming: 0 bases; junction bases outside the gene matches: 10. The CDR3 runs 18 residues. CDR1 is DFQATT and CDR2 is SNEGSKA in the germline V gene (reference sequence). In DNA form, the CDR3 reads TGCAGTGCTCCAGAAGCCGGGACTAGCGGGGGGTACCAAGAGACCCAGTACTTC. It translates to CSAPEAGTSGGYQETQYF.

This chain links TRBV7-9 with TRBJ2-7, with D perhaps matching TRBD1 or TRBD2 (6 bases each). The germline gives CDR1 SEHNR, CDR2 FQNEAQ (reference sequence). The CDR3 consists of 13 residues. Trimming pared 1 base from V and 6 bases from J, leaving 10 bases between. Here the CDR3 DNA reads TGTGCCAGCAGCTTAGAGGGGGGACGCGAGCAGTACTTC. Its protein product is CASSLEGGREQYF.

CDR3 in amino acids: CASSQRSGSYEQYF. Written as DNA, the CDR3 is TGTGCCAGCAGCCAACGTTCAGGGTCCTACGAGCAGTACTTC. The gene calls are TRBV7-2 and TRBJ2-7; TRBD1 is a possible D gene (5 bases). V was cut by 5 bases and J by 1 base, with 12 bases left in between. CDR1 SGHTA and CDR2 FQGNSA come from the germline V gene. The CDR3 is made up of 14 amino acids.

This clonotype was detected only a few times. Written as DNA, the CDR3 is TGTGCCAGCAGCTTGAGACAGGGGAGCTCCTACAATGAGCAGTTCTTC. Translated: CASSLRQGSSYNEQFF. This rearrangement joins TRBV7-9 to TRBJ2-1, with TRBD1 matching over 8 bases. This CDR3 region has 16 residues. V lost 3 bases, J lost 0 bases, and 4 bases stayed unmatched. The germline CDR1 and CDR2 sequences are SEHNR and FQNEAQ (reference sequence).

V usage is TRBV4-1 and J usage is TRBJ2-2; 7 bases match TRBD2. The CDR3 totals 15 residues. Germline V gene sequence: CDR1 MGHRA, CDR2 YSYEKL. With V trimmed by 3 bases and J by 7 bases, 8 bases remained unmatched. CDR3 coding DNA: TGCGCCAGCAGCCAGGAAATAGCGGGTTTCGGGGAGCTGTTTTTT. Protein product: CASSQEIAGFGELFF.

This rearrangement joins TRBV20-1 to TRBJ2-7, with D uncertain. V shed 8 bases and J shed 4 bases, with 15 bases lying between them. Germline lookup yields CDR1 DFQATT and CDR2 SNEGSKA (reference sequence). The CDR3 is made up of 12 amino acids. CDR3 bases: TGCAGTCCCTCCTCCGGGCCTTACGAGCAGTACTTC. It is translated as CSPSSGPYEQYF.

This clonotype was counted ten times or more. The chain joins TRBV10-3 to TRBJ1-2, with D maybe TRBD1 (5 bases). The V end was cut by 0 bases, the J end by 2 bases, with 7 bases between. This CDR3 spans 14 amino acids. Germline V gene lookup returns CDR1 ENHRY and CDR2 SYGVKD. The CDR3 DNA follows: TGTGCCATCAGTGAGTCCGAGGGGAACTATGGCTACACCTTC. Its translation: CAISESEGNYGYTF.

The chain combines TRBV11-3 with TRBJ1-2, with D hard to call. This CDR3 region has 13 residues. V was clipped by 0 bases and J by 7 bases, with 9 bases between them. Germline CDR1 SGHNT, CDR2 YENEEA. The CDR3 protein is CASSLDLLSGYTF. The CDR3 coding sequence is TGTGCCAGCAGCTTAGATCTCCTCTCTGGCTACACCTTC.

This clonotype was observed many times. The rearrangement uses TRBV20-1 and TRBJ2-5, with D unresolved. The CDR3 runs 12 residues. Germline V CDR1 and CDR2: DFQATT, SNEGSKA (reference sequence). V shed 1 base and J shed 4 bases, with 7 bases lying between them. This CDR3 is CSARGTGETQYF. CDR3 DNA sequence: TGCAGTGCTAGAGGGACCGGAGAGACCCAGTACTTC.

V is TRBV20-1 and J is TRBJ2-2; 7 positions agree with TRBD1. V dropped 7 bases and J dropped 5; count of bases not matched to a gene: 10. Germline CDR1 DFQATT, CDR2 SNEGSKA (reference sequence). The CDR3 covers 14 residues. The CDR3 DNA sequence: TGCAGTGTCCCTGTAGGGGGCGTTACCGGGGAGCTGTTTTTT. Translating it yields CSVPVGGVTGELFF.

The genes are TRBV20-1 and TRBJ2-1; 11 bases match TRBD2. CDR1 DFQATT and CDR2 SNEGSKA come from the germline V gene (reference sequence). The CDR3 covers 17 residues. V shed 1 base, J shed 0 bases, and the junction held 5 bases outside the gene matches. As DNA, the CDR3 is TGCAGTGCTAGAGTCGCTAGCGGGGGGAGCTCCTACAATGAGCAGTTCTTC. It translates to CSARVASGGSSYNEQFF.

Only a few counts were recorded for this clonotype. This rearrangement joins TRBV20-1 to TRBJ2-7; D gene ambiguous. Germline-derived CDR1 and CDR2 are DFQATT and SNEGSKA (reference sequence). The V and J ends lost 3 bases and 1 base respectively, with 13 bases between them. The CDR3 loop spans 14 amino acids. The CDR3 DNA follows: TGCAGTGCTAGTGGGCAGGTTGCGTCCTACGAGCAGTACTTC. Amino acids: CSASGQVASYEQYF.

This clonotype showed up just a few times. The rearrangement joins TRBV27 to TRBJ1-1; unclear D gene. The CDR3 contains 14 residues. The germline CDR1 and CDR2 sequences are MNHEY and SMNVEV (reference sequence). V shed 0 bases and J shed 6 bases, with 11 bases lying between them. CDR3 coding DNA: TGTGCCAGCAGTTTATCCGTTCGTTTCGCTGAAGCTTTCTTT. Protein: CASSLSVRFAEAFF.

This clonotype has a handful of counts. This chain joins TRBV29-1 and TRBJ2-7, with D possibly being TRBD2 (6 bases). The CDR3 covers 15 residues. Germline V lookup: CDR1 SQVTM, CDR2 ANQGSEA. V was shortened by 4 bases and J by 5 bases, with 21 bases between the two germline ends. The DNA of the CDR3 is TGCAGCGTTGCCGGTGGGACCCGGGGGTCCAACGAGCAGTACTTC. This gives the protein CSVAGGTRGSNEQYF.

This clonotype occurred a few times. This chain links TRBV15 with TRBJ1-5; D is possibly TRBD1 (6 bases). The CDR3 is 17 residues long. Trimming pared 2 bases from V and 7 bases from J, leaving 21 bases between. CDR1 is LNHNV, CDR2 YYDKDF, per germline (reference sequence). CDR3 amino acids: CATSRSRTEIGKQPQHF. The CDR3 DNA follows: TGTGCCACCAGCAGATCCAGGACAGAGATCGGTAAACAGCCCCAGCATTTT.

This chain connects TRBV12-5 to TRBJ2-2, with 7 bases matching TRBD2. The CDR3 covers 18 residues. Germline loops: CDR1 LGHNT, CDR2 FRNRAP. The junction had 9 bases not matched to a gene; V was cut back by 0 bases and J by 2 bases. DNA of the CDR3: TGTGCTAGTGGTTTGGTAAAGCGGGGAGGGGTAAACACCGGGGAGCTGTTTTTT. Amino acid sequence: CASGLVKRGGVNTGELFF.

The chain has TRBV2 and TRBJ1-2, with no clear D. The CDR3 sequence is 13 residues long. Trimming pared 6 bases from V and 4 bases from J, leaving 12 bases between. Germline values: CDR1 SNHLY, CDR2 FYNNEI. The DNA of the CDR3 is TGTGCCAGCAGCAAAATGGGCAGCTATGGCTACACCTTC. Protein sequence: CASSKMGSYGYTF. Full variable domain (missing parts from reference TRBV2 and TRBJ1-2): EPEVTQTPSHQVTQMGQEVILRCVPISNHLYFYWYRQILGQKVEFLVSFYNNEISEKSEIFDDQFSVERPDGSNFTLKIRSTKLEDSAMYFCASSKMGSYGYTFGSGTRLTVV.

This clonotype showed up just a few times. The CDR3 here is CASSYSLQVPEQYF. The CDR3 DNA sequence: TGTGCCAGCAGTTACTCGCTTCAGGTCCCCGAGCAGTACTTC. The V and J genes are TRBV6-2 or TRBV6-3 and TRBJ2-7; D unresolved. CDR3 length equals 14 residues. Germline V gene data show CDR1 as MNHEY and CDR2 as SVGEGT. The V end lost 0 bases, the J end lost 6 bases, and 12 bases lay between the germline ends.

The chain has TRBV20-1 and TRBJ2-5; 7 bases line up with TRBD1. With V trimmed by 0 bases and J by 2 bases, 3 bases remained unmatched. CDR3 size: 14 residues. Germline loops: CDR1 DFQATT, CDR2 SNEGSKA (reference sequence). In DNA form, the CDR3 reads TGCAGTGCTAGAGAGGGGACAGCGCAAGAGACCCAGTACTTC. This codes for CSAREGTAQETQYF.

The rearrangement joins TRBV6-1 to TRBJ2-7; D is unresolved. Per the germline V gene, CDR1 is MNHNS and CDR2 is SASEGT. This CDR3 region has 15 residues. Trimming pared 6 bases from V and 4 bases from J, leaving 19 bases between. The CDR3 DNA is TGTGCCAGCAGGCCCCCAGGCGCTCTTGGGTACGAGCAGTACTTC. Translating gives CASRPPGALGYEQYF.

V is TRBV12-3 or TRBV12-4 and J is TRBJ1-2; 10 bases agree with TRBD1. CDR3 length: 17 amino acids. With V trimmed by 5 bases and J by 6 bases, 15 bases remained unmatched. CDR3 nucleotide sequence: TGTGCCAGCAGTCTCGCGGCCAGACAGGGGGCGAGGGATGGCTACACCTTC. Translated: CASSLAARQGARDGYTF.

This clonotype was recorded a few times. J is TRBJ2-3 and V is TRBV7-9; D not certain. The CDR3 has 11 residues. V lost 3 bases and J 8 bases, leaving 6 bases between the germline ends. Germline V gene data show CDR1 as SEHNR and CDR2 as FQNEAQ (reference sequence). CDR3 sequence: CASSFERTQYF. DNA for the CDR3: TGTGCCAGCAGCTTTGAGCGTACGCAGTATTTT.

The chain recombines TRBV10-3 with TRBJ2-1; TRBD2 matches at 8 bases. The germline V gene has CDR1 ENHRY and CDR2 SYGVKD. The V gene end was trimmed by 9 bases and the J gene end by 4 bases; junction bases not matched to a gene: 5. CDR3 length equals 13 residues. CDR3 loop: CAIGGLGYNEQFF. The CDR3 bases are TGTGCCATTGGGGGACTAGGGTACAATGAGCAGTTCTTC.

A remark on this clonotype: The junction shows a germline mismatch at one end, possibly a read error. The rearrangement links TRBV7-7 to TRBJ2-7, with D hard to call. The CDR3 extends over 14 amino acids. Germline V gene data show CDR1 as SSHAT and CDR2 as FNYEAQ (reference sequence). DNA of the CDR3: TGTGCTAGCAGCCCCGGTCGTGGCCTCGGCGAGCAGTACTTC. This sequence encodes CASSPGRGLGEQYF.

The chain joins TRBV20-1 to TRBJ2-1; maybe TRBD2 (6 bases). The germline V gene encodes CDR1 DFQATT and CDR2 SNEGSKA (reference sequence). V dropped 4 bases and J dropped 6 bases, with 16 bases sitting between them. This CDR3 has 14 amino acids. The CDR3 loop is CSATLPGAPNEQFF. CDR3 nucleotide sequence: TGCAGTGCTACATTGCCGGGAGCTCCCAATGAGCAGTTCTTC.